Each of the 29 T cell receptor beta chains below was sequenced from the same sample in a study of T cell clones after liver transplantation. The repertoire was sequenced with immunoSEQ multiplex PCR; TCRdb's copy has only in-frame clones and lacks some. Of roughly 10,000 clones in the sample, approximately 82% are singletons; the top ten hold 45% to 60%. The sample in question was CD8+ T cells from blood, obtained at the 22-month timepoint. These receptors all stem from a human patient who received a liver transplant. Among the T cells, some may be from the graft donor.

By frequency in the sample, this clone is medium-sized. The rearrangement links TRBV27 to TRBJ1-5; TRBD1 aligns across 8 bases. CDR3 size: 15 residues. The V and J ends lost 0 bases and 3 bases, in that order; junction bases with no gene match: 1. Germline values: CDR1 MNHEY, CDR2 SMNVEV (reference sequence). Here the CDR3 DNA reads TGTGCCAGCAGTTTATCGGGACAGGTCAATCAGCCCCAGCATTTT. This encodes CASSLSGQVNQPQHF.

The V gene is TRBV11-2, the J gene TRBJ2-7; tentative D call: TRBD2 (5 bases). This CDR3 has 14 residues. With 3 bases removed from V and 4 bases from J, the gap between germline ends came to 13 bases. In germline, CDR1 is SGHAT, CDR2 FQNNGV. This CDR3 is CASSFLGSGYEQYF. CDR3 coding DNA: TGTGCCAGCAGCTTCCTCGGATCGGGATACGAGCAGTACTTC.

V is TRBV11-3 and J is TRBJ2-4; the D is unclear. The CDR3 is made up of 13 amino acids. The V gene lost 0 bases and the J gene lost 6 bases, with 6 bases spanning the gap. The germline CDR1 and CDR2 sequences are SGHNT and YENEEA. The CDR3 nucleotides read TGTGCCAGCAGCTTAGAGTCCGGAAACATTCAGTACTTC. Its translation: CASSLESGNIQYF.

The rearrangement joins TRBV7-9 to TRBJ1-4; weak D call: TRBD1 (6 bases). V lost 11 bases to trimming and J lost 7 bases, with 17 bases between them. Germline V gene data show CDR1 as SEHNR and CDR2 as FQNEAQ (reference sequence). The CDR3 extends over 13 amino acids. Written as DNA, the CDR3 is TGTGCCCTCCTTTCTGGGGGCGGTGAAAAACTGTTTTTT. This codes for CALLSGGGEKLFF.

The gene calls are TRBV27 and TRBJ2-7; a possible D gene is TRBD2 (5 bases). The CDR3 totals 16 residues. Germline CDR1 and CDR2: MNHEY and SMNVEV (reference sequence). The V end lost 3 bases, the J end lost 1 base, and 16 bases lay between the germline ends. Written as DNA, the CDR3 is TGTGCCAGCAGTTTTCAAGGACTTCTAGGGTCCTACGAGCAGTACTTC. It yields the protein CASSFQGLLGSYEQYF.

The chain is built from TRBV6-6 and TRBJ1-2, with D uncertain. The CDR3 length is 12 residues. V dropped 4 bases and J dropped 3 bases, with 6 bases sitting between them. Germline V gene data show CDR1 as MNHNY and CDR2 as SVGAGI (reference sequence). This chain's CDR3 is CASSLTDYGYTF. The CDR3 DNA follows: TGTGCCAGCAGTTTGACGGACTATGGCTACACCTTC.

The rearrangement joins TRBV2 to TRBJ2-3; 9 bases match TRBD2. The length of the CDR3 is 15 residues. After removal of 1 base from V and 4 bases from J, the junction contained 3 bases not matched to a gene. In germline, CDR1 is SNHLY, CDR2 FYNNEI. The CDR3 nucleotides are TGTGCCAGCAGTGAAGGGACTAGCGTGGCAGATACGCAGTATTTT. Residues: CASSEGTSVADTQYF.

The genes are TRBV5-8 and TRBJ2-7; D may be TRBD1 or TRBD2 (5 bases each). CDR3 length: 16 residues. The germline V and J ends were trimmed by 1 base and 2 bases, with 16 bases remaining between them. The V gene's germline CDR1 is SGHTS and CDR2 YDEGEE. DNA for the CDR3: TGTGCCAGCAGCTTGTACGGGGCAGAATTTACCTACGAGCAGTACTTC. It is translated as CASSLYGAEFTYEQYF.

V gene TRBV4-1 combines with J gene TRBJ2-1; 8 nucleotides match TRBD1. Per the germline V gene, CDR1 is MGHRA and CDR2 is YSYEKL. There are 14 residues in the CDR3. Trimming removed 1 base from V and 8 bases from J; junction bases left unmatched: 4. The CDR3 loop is CASSQAQGEDEQFF. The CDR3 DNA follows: TGCGCCAGCAGCCAAGCACAGGGGGAGGATGAGCAGTTCTTC.

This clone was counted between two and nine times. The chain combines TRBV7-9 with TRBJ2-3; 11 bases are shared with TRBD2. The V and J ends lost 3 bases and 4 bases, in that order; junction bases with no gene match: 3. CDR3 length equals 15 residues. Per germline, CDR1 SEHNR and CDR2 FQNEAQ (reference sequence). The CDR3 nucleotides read TGTGCCAGCAGCTTTAGCGGGGGGGCCTCAGATACGCAGTATTTT. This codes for CASSFSGGASDTQYF.

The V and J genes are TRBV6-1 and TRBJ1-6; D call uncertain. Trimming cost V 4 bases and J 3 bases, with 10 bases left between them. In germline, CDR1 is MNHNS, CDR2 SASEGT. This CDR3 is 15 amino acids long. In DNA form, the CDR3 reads TGTGCCAGCAGTGTCCGGGATTTCTATAATTCACCCCTCCACTTT. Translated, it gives CASSVRDFYNSPLHF.

Here the CDR3 DNA reads TGCGCCAGCAGTGAGTCGGGGGGGGGTTACGAGCAGTACTTC. This codes for CASSESGGGYEQYF. The chain recombines TRBV10-2 with TRBJ2-7; 7 nucleotides match TRBD2. The CDR3 runs 14 residues. With 0 bases clipped from V and 4 bases from J, the junction kept 3 bases outside the gene matches. Germline V gene data show CDR1 as WSHSY and CDR2 as SAAADI.

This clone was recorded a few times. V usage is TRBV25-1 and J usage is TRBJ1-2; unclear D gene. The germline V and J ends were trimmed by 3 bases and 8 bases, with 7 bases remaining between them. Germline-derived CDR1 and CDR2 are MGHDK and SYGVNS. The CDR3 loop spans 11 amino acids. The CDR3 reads CASSETQGYTF. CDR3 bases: TGTGCCAGCAGTGAGACTCAAGGCTACACCTTC.

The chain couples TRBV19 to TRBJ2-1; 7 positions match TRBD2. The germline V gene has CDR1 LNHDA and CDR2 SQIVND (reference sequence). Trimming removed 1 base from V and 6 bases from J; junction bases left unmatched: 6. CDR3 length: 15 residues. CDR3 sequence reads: CASSIGRGDPNEQFF. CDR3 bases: TGTGCCAGTAGTATAGGACGGGGGGACCCCAATGAGCAGTTCTTC.

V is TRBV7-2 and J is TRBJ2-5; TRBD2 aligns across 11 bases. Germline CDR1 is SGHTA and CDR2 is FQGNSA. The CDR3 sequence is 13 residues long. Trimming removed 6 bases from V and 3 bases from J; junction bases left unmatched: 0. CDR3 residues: CASRTSGEETQYF. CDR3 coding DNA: TGTGCCAGCAGGACTAGCGGGGAAGAGACCCAGTACTTC.

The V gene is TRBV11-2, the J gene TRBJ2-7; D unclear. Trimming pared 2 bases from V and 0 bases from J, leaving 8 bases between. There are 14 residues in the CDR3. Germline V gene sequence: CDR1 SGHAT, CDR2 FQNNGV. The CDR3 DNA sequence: TGTGCCAGCAGCTTACAGTGGGACTCCTACGAGCAGTACTTC. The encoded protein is CASSLQWDSYEQYF.

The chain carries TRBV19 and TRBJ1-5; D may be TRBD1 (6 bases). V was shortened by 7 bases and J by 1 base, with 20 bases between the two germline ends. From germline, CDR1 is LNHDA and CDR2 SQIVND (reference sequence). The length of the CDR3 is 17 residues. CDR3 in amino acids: CASIITPGTRSNQPQHF. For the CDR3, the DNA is TGTGCCAGTATCATAACCCCCGGGACAAGGAGCAATCAGCCCCAGCATTTT.

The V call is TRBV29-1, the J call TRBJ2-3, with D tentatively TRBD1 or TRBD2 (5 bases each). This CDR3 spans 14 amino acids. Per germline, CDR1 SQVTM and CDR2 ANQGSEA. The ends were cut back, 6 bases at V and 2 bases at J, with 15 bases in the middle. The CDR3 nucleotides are TGCAGCGTACCGGGACCCCTGATCACAGATACGCAGTATTTT. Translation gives CSVPGPLITDTQYF.

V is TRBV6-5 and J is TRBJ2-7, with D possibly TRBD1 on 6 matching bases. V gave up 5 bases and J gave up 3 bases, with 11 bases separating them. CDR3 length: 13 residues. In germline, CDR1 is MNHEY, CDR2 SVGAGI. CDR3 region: CASSATGNYEQYF. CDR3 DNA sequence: TGTGCCAGCAGTGCCACAGGGAACTACGAGCAGTACTTC.

CDR3 sequence: CASNIPGAEETQYF. CDR3 nucleotide sequence: TGTGCCAGCAACATACCCGGGGCGGAGGAGACCCAGTACTTC. The V and J genes are TRBV2 and TRBJ2-5; D tentatively fits TRBD1 or TRBD2 (5 bases each). V was clipped by 7 bases and J by 5 bases, with 17 bases between them. This CDR3 contains 14 residues. Germline assignment: CDR1 SNHLY and CDR2 FYNNEI.

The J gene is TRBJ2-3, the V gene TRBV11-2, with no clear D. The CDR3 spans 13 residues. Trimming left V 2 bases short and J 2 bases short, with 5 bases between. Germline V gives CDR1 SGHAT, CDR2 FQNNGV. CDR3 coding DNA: TGTGCCAGCAGCTTACAGTCCACAGATACGCAGTATTTT. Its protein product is CASSLQSTDTQYF.

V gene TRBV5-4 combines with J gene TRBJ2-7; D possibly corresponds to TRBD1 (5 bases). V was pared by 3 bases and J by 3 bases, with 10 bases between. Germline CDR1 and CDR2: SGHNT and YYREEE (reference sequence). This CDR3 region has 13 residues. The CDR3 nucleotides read TGTGCCAGCAGCTCGGAAACAGGCTACGAGCAGTACTTC. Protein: CASSSETGYEQYF.

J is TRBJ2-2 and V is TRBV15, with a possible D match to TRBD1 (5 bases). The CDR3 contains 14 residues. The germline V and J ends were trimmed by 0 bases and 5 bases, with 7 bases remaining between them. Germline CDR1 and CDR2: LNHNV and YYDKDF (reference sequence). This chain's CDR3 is CATSRDRETGELFF. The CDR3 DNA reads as TGTGCCACCAGCAGAGACAGGGAAACCGGGGAGCTGTTTTTT.

Written as DNA, the CDR3 is TGTGCCAGCAGTGGTCCCAGGGCCTCAAATGAAAAACTGTTTTTT. It translates to CASSGPRASNEKLFF. The chain combines TRBV2 with TRBJ1-4, with D possibly being TRBD1 (5 bases). This CDR3 spans 15 amino acids. V lost 4 bases and J lost 5, with 14 bases in between. CDR1 SNHLY and CDR2 FYNNEI come from the germline V gene.

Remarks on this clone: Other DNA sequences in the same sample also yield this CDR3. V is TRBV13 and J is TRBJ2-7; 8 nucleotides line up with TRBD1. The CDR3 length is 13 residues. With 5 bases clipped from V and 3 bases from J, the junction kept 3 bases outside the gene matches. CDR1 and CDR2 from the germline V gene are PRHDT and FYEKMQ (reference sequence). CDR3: CASSIGQGYEQYF. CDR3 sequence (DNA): TGTGCCAGCAGCATTGGACAGGGCTACGAGCAGTACTTC.

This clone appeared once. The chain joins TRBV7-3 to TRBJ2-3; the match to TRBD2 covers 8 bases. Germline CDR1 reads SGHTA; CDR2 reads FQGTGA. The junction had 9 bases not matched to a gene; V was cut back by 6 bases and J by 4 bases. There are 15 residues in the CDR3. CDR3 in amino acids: CASRAGTSIADTQYF. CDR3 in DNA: TGTGCCAGCAGGGCCGGGACTAGTATTGCAGATACGCAGTATTTT.

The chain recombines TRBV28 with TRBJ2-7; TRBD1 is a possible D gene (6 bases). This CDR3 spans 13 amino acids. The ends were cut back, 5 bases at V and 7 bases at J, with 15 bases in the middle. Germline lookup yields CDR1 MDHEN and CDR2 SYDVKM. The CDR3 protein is CASSSTGMEEQYF. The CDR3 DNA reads TGTGCCAGCAGTAGTACAGGGATGGAAGAGCAGTACTTC.

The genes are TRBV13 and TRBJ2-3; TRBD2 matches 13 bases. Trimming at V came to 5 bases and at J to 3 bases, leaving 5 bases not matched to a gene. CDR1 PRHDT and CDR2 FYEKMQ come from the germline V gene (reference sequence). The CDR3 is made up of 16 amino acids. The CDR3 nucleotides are TGTGCCAGCAGCGCACTAGCGGGGGGGCCGACAGATACGCAGTATTTT. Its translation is CASSALAGGPTDTQYF.

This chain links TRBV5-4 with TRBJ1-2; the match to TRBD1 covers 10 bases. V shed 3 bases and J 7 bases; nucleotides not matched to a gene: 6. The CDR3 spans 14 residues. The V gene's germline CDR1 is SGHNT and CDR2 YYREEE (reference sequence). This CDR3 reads CASSSPGQGPGYTF. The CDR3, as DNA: TGTGCCAGCAGCTCCCCGGGACAGGGGCCTGGCTACACCTTC.